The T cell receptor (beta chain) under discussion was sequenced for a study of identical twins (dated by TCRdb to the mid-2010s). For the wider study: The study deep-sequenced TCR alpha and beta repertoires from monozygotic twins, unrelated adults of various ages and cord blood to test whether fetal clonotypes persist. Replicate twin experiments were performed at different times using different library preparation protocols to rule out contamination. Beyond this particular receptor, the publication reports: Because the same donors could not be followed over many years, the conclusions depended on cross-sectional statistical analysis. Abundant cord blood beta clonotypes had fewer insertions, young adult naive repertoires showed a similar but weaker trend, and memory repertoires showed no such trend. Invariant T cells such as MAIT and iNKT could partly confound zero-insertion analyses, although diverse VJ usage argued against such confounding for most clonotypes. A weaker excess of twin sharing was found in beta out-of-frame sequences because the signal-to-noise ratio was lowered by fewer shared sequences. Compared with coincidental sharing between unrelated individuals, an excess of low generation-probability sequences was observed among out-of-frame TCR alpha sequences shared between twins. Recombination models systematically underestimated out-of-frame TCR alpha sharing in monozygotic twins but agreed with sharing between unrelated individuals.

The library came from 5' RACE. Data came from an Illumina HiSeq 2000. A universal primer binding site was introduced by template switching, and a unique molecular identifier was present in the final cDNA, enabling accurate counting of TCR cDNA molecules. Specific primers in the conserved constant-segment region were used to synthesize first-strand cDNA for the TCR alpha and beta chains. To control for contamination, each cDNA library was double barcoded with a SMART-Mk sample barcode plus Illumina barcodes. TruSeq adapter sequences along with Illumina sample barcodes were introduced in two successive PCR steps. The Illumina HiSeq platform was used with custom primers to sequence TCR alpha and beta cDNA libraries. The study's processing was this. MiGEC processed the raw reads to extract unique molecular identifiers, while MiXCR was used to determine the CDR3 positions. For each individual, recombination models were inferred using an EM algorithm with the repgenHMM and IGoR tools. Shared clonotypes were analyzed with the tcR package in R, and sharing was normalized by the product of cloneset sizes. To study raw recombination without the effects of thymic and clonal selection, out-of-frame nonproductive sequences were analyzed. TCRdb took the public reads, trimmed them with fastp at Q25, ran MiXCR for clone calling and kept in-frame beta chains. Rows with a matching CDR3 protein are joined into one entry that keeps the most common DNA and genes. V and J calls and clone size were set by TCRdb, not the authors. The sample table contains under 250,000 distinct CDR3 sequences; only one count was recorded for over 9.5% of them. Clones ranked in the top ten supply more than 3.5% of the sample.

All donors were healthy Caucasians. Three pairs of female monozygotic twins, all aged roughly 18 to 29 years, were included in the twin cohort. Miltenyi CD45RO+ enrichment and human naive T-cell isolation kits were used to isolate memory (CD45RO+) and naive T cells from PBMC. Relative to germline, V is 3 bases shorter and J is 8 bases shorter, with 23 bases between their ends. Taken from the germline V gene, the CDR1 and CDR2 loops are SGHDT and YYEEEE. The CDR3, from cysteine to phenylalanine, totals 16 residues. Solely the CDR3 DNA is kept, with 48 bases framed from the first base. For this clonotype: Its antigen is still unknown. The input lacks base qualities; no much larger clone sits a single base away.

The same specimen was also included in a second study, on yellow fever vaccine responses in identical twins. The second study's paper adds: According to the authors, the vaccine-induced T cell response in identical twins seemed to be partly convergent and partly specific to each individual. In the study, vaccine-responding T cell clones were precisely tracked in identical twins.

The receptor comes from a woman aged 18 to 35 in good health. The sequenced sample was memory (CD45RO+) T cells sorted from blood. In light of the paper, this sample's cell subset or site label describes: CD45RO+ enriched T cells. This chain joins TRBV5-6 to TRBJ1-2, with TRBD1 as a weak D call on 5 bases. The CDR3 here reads CASSSTDFRHEGGYTF. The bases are TGTGCCAGCAGCTCGACCGACTTTCGCCACGAGGGGGGCTACACCTTC.